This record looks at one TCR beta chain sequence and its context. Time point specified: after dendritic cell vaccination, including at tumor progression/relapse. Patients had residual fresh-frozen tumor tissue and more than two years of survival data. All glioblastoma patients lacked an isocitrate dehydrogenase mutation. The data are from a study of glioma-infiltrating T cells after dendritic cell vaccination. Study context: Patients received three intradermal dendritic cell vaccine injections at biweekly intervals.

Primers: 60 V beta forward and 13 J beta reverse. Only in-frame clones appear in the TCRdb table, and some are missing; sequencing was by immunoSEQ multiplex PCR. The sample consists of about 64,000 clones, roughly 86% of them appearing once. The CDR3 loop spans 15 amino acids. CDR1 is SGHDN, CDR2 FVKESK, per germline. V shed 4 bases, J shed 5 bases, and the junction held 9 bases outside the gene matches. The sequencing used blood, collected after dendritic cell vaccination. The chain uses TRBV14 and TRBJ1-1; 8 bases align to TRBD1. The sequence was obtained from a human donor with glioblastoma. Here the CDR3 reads CASSPFLDRETEAFF. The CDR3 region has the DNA TGTGCCAGCAGCCCCTTCTTGGACAGGGAGACTGAAGCTTTCTTT. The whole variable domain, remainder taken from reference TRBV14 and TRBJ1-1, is EAGVTQFPSHSVIEKGQTVTLRCDPISGHDNLYWYRRVMGKEIKFLLHFVKESKQDESGMPNNRFLAERTGGTYSTLKVQPAELEDSGVYFCASSPFLDRETEAFFGQGTRLTVV.